The 7 T cell receptor beta chains listed next were all sequenced from one sample in a study of T cell clonotyping in hematopoietic cell transplantation. The time point was: recipient sample about 28 days before transplant, after cytoreduction. Data came from immunoSEQ multiplex PCR; TCRdb stores just in-frame clones and leaves some out. There are about 45,000 clones in the sample; around 83% occur only once, and over 4% lies in the top ten. Sequenced here: peripheral blood mononuclear cells, sampled before stem cell transplant. These receptors all come from a man in his 60s with myelodysplastic syndrome. Some clones in this sample may be carry-over from other donors' samples.

The chain couples TRBV6-5 to TRBJ1-5, with TRBD1 matching over 8 bases. The CDR3 contains 15 residues. V shed 6 bases, J shed 1 base, and the junction held 5 bases outside the gene matches. The germline V gene encodes CDR1 MNHEY and CDR2 SVGAGI. This chain's CDR3 is CASSRQGLSNQPQHF. The CDR3 DNA reads as TGTGCCAGCAGCCGACAGGGGTTAAGCAATCAGCCCCAGCATTTT.

V gene TRBV5-1 combines with J gene TRBJ2-1, with D perhaps matching TRBD2 (7 bases). In germline, CDR1 is SGHRS, CDR2 YFSETQ. This CDR3 has 15 residues. Trimming took off 6 bases at V and 6 bases at J, with 19 bases between the two ends. Here the CDR3 DNA reads TGCGCCAGCAACGTAAGTCCGGGGGGCAGCAATGAGCAGTTCTTC. This gives the protein CASNVSPGGSNEQFF. Combining the CDR3 with reference TRBV5-1 and TRBJ2-1 gives the whole variable domain KAGVTQTPRYLIKTRGQQVTLSCSPISGHRSVSWYQQTPGQGLQFLFEYFSETQRNKGNFPGRFSGRQFSNSRSEMNVSTLELGDSALYLCASNVSPGGSNEQFFGPGTRLTVL.

The rearrangement links TRBV2 to TRBJ2-2; D is ambiguous. The V gene's germline CDR1 is SNHLY and CDR2 FYNNEI. V was trimmed by 7 bases and J by 2 bases, leaving 11 bases between them. The CDR3 totals 14 residues. DNA of the CDR3: TGTGCCAGCAAGAGGTCAGACAACACCGGGGAGCTGTTTTTT. Protein sequence: CASKRSDNTGELFF.

The rearrangement uses TRBV5-4 and TRBJ2-7; no reliable D call. CDR3 size: 13 residues. V lost 5 bases and J lost 1, with 10 bases in between. CDR1 SGHNT and CDR2 YYREEE come from the germline V gene (reference sequence). In DNA, the CDR3 is TGTGCCAGCAGTCTGGACGGTTCCTACGAGCAGTACTTC. Amino acids: CASSLDGSYEQYF.

This clone has just a few counts. V is TRBV4-3 and J is TRBJ1-1; 7 bases match TRBD1. Germline V CDR1 and CDR2: LGHNA, YSLEER. Trimming removed 3 bases from V and 1 base from J; junction bases left unmatched: 8. This CDR3 spans 16 amino acids. DNA of the CDR3: TGCGCCAGCAGCCATGAACAGGGGAAACGGAACACTGAAGCTTTCTTT. It codes for CASSHEQGKRNTEAFF.

This sequence joins TRBV7-3 and TRBJ1-6, with 9 bases that match TRBD1. This CDR3 is built from 16 residues. Trimming at V came to 3 bases and at J to 0 bases, leaving 0 bases not matched to a gene. CDR1 is SGHTA and CDR2 is FQGTGA in the germline V gene. As DNA, the CDR3 is TGTGCCAGCAGCTTGACAGGGGGCTCCTATAATTCACCCCTCCACTTT. Protein product: CASSLTGGSYNSPLHF.

The chain uses TRBV4-3 and TRBJ1-2, with a tentative D call TRBD1 (6 bases). Between the trimmed V and J ends, which lost 1 base and 6 bases, there was a span of 18 bases. From germline, CDR1 is LGHNA and CDR2 YSLEER. The CDR3 extends over 16 amino acids. CDR3 in DNA: TGCGCCAGCAGCCAAGGTTGGGACAAACCTCTTAATGGCTACACCTTC. Protein: CASSQGWDKPLNGYTF.